The rows below give T cell receptor beta chains drawn from one sample of a study of cytomegalovirus exposure and HLA in healthy donors. TCRdb keeps only in-frame clones here, not all; method: immunoSEQ multiplex PCR. The data contain 250,000 to 300,000 clones, 65% to 90% of them singletons. The specimen sequenced was PBMCs. All receptors derive from a woman between 18 and 30 years old in good health and CMV-seronegative. CDR3s include the opening cysteine and the closing phenylalanine or tryptophan. Each record gives: V gene, D gene, J gene, clone size, CDR3 protein, CDR3 DNA. A D gene is named only where the DNA matches it firmly. Only some rows state a clone size, as once, few, many or a class for expanded clones.

v_call: TRBV23-1
d_call: NA
j_call: TRBJ2-7
clone_size: once
cdr3_aa: CASSQPADFYEQYF
cdr3_nt: TGCGCCAGCAGTCAGCCCGCGGACTTTTACGAGCAGTACTTC

v_call: TRBV2
d_call: NA
j_call: TRBJ1-6
clone_size: NA
cdr3_aa: CASRESSNSPLHF
cdr3_nt: TGTGCCAGCAGGGAGTCCTCTAATTCACCCCTCCACTTT

v_call: TRBV6-5
d_call: NA
j_call: TRBJ1-6
clone_size: NA
cdr3_aa: CASSYSTYYNSPLHF
cdr3_nt: TGTGCCAGCAGTTACTCGACTTACTATAATTCACCCCTCCACTTT

v_call: TRBV2
d_call: TRBD1
j_call: TRBJ1-6
clone_size: NA
cdr3_aa: CASSEEDRGYSPLHF
cdr3_nt: TGTGCCAGCAGTGAAGAGGACAGGGGGTATTCACCCCTCCACTTT

v_call: TRBV4-1
d_call: NA
j_call: TRBJ1-4
clone_size: NA
cdr3_aa: CASSQASGEEKLFF
cdr3_nt: TGCGCCAGCAGCCAAGCATCAGGGGAGGAAAAACTGTTTTTT

v_call: TRBV5-1
d_call: NA
j_call: TRBJ1-1
clone_size: NA
cdr3_aa: CASSLEARAPEAFF
cdr3_nt: TGCGCCAGCAGCTTGGAGGCCAGGGCGCCTGAAGCTTTCTTT

v_call: TRBV2
d_call: NA
j_call: TRBJ1-1
clone_size: NA
cdr3_aa: CASNGLRGTLPNTEAFF
cdr3_nt: TGTGCCAGCAACGGCCTGAGGGGGACCCTACCAAACACTGAAGCTTTCTTT

v_call: TRBV4-1
d_call: TRBD2
j_call: TRBJ2-4
clone_size: NA
cdr3_aa: CASSQDGNSGVPIAKNIQYF
cdr3_nt: TGCGCCAGCAGCCAAGATGGTAATAGCGGGGTCCCCATAGCCAAAAACATTCAGTACTTC

v_call: TRBV4-2
d_call: TRBD2
j_call: TRBJ2-3
clone_size: NA
cdr3_aa: CASSQKVGLAGVGGTDTQYF
cdr3_nt: TGTGCCAGCAGCCAAAAAGTGGGTCTAGCGGGAGTTGGCGGAACAGATACGCAGTATTTT

v_call: TRBV2
d_call: TRBD1
j_call: TRBJ2-7
clone_size: NA
cdr3_aa: CASSEDGTVSYEQYF
cdr3_nt: TGTGCCAGCAGCGAAGATGGGACAGTATCCTACGAGCAGTACTTC

v_call: TRBV7-3
d_call: NA
j_call: TRBJ2-3
clone_size: NA
cdr3_aa: CASSSPTDNITDTQYF
cdr3_nt: TGTGCCAGCAGCTCCCCGACAGACAATATCACAGATACGCAGTATTTT

v_call: TRBV10-1
d_call: TRBD1
j_call: TRBJ2-1
clone_size: NA
cdr3_aa: CASSAERDSYNEQFF
cdr3_nt: TGCGCCAGCAGTGCGGAAAGGGACAGTTACAATGAGCAGTTCTTC

v_call: TRBV6-5
d_call: NA
j_call: TRBJ2-1
clone_size: NA
cdr3_aa: CASSVTGGREQFF
cdr3_nt: TGTGCCAGCAGTGTGACTGGGGGCCGTGAGCAGTTCTTC

v_call: TRBV9
d_call: TRBD1
j_call: TRBJ2-1
clone_size: once
cdr3_aa: CASSPKSWRGGGNEQFF
cdr3_nt: TGTGCCAGCAGCCCCAAAAGCTGGAGAGGGGGCGGGAATGAGCAGTTCTTC

v_call: TRBV29-1
d_call: TRBD2
j_call: TRBJ2-1
clone_size: NA
cdr3_aa: CSVVGLAGLNEQFF
cdr3_nt: TGCAGCGTTGTGGGACTAGCGGGACTCAATGAGCAGTTCTTC

v_call: TRBV5-1
d_call: NA
j_call: TRBJ2-3
clone_size: once
cdr3_aa: CASKASDRTDTQYF
cdr3_nt: TGCGCCAGCAAGGCCAGCGACCGCACAGATACGCAGTATTTT

v_call: TRBV27
d_call: NA
j_call: TRBJ1-1
clone_size: NA
cdr3_aa: CASSRARRPLTEAFF
cdr3_nt: TGTGCCAGCAGTCGTGCCCGGCGGCCACTCACTGAAGCTTTCTTT

v_call: TRBV18
d_call: NA
j_call: TRBJ1-5
clone_size: NA
cdr3_aa: CASSQGQPNNQPQHF
cdr3_nt: TGTGCCAGCTCGCAAGGACAACCTAACAATCAGCCCCAGCATTTT

v_call: TRBV25-1
d_call: NA
j_call: TRBJ2-7
clone_size: NA
cdr3_aa: CASSELGVYEQYF
cdr3_nt: TGTGCCAGCAGTGAATTAGGGGTCTACGAGCAGTACTTC

v_call: TRBV10-3
d_call: TRBD1
j_call: TRBJ1-5
clone_size: NA
cdr3_aa: CAISPGQGYQPQHF
cdr3_nt: TGTGCCATCAGTCCGGGACAGGGATATCAGCCCCAGCATTTT

v_call: TRBV19
d_call: TRBD1
j_call: TRBJ1-2
clone_size: NA
cdr3_aa: CASSIRTGGGYGYTF
cdr3_nt: TGTGCCAGTAGTATTCGGACAGGGGGCGGCTATGGCTACACCTTC

v_call: TRBV7-2
d_call: TRBD2
j_call: TRBJ2-7
clone_size: NA
cdr3_aa: CASSTGTTLSYEQYF
cdr3_nt: TGTGCCAGCAGCACCGGGACTACTTTATCCTACGAGCAGTACTTC

v_call: TRBV2
d_call: TRBD2
j_call: TRBJ2-2
clone_size: NA
cdr3_aa: CASNRPTSGNTGELFF
cdr3_nt: TGTGCCAGCAACCGCCCGACTAGCGGGAACACCGGGGAGCTGTTTTTT

v_call: TRBV5-1
d_call: TRBD1
j_call: TRBJ2-2
clone_size: NA
cdr3_aa: CASSDRGPNTGELFF
cdr3_nt: TGCGCCAGCAGCGACAGGGGGCCGAACACCGGGGAGCTGTTTTTT

v_call: TRBV14
d_call: TRBD2
j_call: TRBJ2-1
clone_size: NA
cdr3_aa: CASSQIRASGRTRKQFF
cdr3_nt: TGTGCCAGCAGCCAAATACGCGCTAGCGGGAGGACCAGAAAGCAGTTCTTC

v_call: TRBV5-1
d_call: TRBD1
j_call: TRBJ1-3
clone_size: NA
cdr3_aa: CASSSRTGGGNTIYF
cdr3_nt: TGCGCCAGCAGCTCCCGGACAGGAGGAGGAAACACCATATATTTT

v_call: TRBV6-1
d_call: NA
j_call: TRBJ1-5
clone_size: once
cdr3_aa: CASTPAPEDRPQHF
cdr3_nt: TGTGCCAGCACCCCAGCCCCCGAGGATCGGCCCCAGCATTTT

v_call: TRBV6-5
d_call: TRBD2
j_call: TRBJ2-5
clone_size: NA
cdr3_aa: CASSRLTSQGTQYF
cdr3_nt: TGTGCCAGCAGTAGACTGACTAGCCAGGGGACCCAGTACTTC

v_call: TRBV28
d_call: NA
j_call: TRBJ2-5
clone_size: once
cdr3_aa: CASSSGTGPQETQYF
cdr3_nt: TGTGCCAGCAGTTCAGGGACTGGACCTCAAGAGACCCAGTACTTC

v_call: TRBV7-3
d_call: NA
j_call: TRBJ2-2
clone_size: NA
cdr3_aa: CASSLDRSNTGELFF
cdr3_nt: TGTGCCAGCAGCTTAGACAGGTCGAACACCGGGGAGCTGTTTTTT

v_call: TRBV5-8
d_call: NA
j_call: TRBJ1-6
clone_size: NA
cdr3_aa: CASSLAQGDSPLHF
cdr3_nt: TGTGCCAGCAGCTTGGCCCAGGGTGATTCACCCCTCCACTTT

v_call: TRBV28
d_call: TRBD1
j_call: TRBJ2-7
clone_size: NA
cdr3_aa: CASSLIGTGRYF
cdr3_nt: TGTGCCAGCAGTTTAATCGGGACAGGGAGATACTTC

v_call: TRBV6-5
d_call: TRBD1
j_call: TRBJ1-1
clone_size: NA
cdr3_aa: CASRVGTGGGTEAFF
cdr3_nt: TGTGCCAGCAGGGTCGGGACAGGGGGAGGCACTGAAGCTTTCTTT